The T cell receptor beta chain under discussion was sequenced for a study of CD8 T cells in ankylosing spondylitis. Library preparation for TCR beta used quantitative 5'-RACE with molecular barcodes. Each CDR3 protein is one row after TCRdb ran MiXCR on the 5' RACE reads. The sample has around 150,000 distinct CDR3 sequences; about 18% are singletons. Ten or more counts support this clonotype. Its antigen is currently unknown. The germline CDR1 and CDR2 sequences are MNHEY and SVGEGT. The CDR3 runs to 12 residues. V was cut by 6 bases and J by 3 bases, with 7 bases left in between. Findings and limits, study-wide: Relatively scarce in peripheral blood, disease-linked clones were CD8+.

This clonotype originated in a male donor with ankylosing spondylitis or in good health (not recorded which). This chain connects TRBV6-2 or TRBV6-3 to TRBJ2-3; no definite D call. Sequenced: blood, either unsorted or a sorted T cell fraction (not recorded which). The CDR3 bases are TGTGCCAGCAGGGAAGGAACAGATACGCAGTATTTT. Amino acid sequence: CASREGTDTQYF.